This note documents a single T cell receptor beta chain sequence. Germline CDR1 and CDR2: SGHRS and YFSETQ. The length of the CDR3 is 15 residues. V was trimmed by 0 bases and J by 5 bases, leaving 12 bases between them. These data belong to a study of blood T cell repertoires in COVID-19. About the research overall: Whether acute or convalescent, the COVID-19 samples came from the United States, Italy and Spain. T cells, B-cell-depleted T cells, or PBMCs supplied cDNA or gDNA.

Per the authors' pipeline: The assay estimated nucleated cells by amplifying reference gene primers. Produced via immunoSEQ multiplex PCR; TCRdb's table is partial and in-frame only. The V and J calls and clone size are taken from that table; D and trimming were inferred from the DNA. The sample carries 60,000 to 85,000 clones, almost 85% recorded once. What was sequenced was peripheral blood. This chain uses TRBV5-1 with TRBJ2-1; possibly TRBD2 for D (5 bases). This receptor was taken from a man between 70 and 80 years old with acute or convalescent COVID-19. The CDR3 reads CASSLEGMRDNEQFF. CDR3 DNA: TGCGCCAGCAGCTTGGAGGGTATGCGGGACAATGAGCAGTTCTTC.